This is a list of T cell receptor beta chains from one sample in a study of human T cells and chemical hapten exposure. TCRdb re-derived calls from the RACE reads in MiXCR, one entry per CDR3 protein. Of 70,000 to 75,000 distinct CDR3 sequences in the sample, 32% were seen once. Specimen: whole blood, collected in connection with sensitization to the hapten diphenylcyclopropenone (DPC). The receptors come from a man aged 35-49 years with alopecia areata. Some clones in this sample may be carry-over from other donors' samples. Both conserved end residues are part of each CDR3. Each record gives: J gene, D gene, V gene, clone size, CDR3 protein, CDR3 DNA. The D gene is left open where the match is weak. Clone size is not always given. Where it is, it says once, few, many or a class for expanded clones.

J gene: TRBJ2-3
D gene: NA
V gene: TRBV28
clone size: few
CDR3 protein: CASRTDTSPGSTDTQYF
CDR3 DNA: TGTGCCAGCCGGACAGATACGTCCCCCGGGAGCACAGATACGCAGTATTTT

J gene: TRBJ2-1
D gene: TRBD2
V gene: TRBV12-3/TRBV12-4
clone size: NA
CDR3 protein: CASRGGTSGDNEQFF
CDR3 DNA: TGTGCCAGCAGAGGCGGGACTAGTGGGGACAATGAGCAGTTCTTC

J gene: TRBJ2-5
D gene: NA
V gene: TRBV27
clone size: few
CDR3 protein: CASSLGDALETQYF
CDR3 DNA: TGTGCCAGCAGTTTAGGGGACGCCCTGGAGACCCAGTACTTC

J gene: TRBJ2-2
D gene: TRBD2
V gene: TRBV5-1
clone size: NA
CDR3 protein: CASRIGIRTSGTGELFF
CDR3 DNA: TGCGCCAGCAGAATCGGGATACGGACTAGCGGGACAGGGGAGCTGTTTTTT

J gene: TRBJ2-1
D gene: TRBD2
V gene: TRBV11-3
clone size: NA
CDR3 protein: CASSIRLAGVDEQFF
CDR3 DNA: TGTGCCAGCAGCATTCGACTAGCGGGAGTAGATGAGCAGTTCTTC

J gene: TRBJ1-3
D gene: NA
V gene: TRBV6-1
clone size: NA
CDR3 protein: CASRAWTGSGNTIYF
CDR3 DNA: TGTGCCAGCAGGGCCTGGACTGGCTCTGGAAACACCATATATTTT

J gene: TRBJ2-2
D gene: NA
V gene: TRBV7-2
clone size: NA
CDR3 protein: CASSLGLAFAGELFF
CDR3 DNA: TGTGCCAGCAGCTTGGGGCTAGCGTTTGCCGGGGAGCTGTTTTTT

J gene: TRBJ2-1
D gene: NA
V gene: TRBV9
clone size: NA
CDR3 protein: CASSPHYNEQFF
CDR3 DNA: TGTGCCAGCAGCCCCCATTACAATGAGCAGTTCTTC

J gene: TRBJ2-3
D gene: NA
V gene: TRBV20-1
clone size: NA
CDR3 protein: CSANRDGTDTQYF
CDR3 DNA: TGCAGTGCTAACAGGGACGGCACAGATACGCAGTATTTT

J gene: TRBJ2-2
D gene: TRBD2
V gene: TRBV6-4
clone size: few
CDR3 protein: CASSPGLAGETGELFF
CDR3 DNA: TGTGCCAGCAGTCCGGGACTAGCGGGAGAGACCGGGGAGCTGTTTTTT

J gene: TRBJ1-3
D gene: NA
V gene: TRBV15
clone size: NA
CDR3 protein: CATSRAGSGNTIYF
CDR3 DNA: TGTGCCACCAGCAGAGCGGGAAGTGGAAACACCATATATTTT

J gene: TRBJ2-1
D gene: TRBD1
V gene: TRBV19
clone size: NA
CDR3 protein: CASSKESGTGGEGEQFF
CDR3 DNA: TGTGCCAGTAGCAAAGAATCCGGGACAGGGGGTGAGGGTGAGCAGTTCTTC

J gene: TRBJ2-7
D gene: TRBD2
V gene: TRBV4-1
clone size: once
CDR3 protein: CASSQSGGRAHEQYF
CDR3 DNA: TGCGCCAGCAGCCAATCTGGCGGGAGGGCCCACGAGCAGTACTTC

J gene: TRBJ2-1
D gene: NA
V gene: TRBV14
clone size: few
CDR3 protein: CASSQVGNSNEQFF
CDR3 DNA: TGTGCCAGCAGCCAAGTTGGGAATAGTAATGAGCAGTTCTTC

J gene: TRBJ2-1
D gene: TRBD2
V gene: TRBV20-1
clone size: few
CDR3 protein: CSALAGGGNEQFF
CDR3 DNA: TGCAGTGCTTTAGCGGGAGGAGGGAATGAGCAGTTCTTC

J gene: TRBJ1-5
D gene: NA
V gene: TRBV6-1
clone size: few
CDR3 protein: CASGGPQPQHF
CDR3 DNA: TGTGCCAGCGGGGGTCCCCAGCCCCAGCATTTT

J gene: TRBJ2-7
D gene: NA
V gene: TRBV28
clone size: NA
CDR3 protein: CASSPPQSGEKNYEQYF
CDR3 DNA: TGTGCCAGCAGTCCCCCACAGTCGGGAGAGAAAAACTACGAGCAGTACTTC

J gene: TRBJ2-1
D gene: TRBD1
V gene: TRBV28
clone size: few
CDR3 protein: CASTRGPRGEQFF
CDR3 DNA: TGTGCCAGCACCAGGGGGCCTAGGGGTGAGCAGTTCTTC

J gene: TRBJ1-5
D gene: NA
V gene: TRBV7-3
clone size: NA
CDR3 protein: CASSSDRYQPQHF
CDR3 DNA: TGTGCCAGCAGCTCGGACAGATATCAGCCCCAGCATTTT

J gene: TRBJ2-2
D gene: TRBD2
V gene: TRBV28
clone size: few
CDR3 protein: CASSLFTGLSTGELFF
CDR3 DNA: TGTGCCAGCAGTTTATTTACGGGACTATCGACCGGGGAGCTGTTTTTT

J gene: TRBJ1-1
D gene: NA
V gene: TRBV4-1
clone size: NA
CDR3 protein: CASSQDGNTEAFF
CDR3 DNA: TGCGCCAGCAGCCAAGATGGGAACACTGAAGCTTTCTTT

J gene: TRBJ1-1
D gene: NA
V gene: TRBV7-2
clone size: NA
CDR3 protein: CASSLVGGQLNTEAFF
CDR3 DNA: TGTGCCAGCAGCTTAGTTGGAGGACAGTTGAACACTGAAGCTTTCTTT

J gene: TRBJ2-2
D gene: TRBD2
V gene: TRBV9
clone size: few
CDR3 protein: CASSVVSSGATGELFF
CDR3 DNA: TGTGCCAGCAGCGTAGTGTCTAGCGGGGCAACCGGGGAGCTGTTTTTT

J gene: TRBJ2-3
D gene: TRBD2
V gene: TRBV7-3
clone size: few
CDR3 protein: CASSLGGSKTDTQYF
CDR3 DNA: TGTGCCAGCAGCTTGGGCGGGAGTAAGACAGATACGCAGTATTTT

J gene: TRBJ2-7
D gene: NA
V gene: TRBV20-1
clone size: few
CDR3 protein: CSARDKVAGSYEQYF
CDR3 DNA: TGCAGTGCTAGAGATAAGGTCGCAGGGTCCTACGAGCAGTACTTC

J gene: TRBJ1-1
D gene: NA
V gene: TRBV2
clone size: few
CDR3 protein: CASKSGRAEAFF
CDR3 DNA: TGTGCCAGCAAAAGTGGTAGGGCTGAAGCTTTCTTT

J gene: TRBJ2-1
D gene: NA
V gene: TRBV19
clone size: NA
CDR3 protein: CASSRQFNEQFF
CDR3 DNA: TGTGCCAGTAGTCGACAGTTTAATGAGCAGTTCTTC

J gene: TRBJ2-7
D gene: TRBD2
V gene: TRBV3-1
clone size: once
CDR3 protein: CASSQEVSGAYEQYF
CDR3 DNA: TGTGCCAGCAGCCAAGAGGTTAGCGGGGCCTACGAGCAGTACTTC

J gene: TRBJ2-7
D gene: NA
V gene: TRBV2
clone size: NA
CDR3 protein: CASSTGEARMYEQYF
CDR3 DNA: TGTGCCAGCAGTACCGGAGAGGCGCGAATGTACGAGCAGTACTTC

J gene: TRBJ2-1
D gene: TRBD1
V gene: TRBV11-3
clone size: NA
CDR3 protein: CASSYDRGSYNEQFF
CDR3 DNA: TGTGCCAGCAGCTACGACAGGGGGTCCTACAATGAGCAGTTCTTC

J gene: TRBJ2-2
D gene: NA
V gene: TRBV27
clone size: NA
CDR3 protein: CASSLVTAVSTGELFF
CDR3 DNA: TGTGCCAGCAGTCTAGTAACAGCGGTGAGCACCGGGGAGCTGTTTTTT

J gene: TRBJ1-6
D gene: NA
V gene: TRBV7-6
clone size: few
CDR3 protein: CASSLAGEKSPLHF
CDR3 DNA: TGTGCCAGCAGCTTAGCAGGGGAAAAATCACCCCTCCACTTT

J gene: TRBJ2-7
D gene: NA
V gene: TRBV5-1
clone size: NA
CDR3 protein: CASSYGGVPYEQYF
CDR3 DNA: TGCGCCAGCAGCTATGGAGGGGTGCCATACGAGCAGTACTTC

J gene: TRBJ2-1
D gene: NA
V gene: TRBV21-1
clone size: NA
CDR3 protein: CASSNSGRGNEQFF
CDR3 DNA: TGTGCCAGCAGCAATAGCGGGAGGGGCAATGAGCAGTTCTTC

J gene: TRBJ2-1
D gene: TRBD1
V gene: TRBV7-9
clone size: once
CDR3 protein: CASSLVSGGRGEQFF
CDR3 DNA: TGTGCCAGCAGCTTAGTTTCAGGGGGCAGGGGTGAGCAGTTCTTC

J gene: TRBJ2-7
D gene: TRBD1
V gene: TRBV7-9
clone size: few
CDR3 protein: CASSPPDRDFYEQYF
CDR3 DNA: TGTGCCAGCAGCCCGCCCGACAGGGATTTCTACGAGCAGTACTTC

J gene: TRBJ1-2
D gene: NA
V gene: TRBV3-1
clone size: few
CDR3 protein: CASSQVFDSLYGYTF
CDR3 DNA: TGTGCCAGCAGCCAAGTTTTCGACAGCCTCTATGGCTACACCTTC

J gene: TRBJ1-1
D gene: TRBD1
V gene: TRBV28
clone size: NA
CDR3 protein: CASSLRTGRAEAFF
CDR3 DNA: TGTGCCAGCAGTCTACGGACAGGGAGGGCTGAAGCTTTCTTT

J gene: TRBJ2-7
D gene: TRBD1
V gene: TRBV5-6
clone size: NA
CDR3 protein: CASSLTGVDEQYF
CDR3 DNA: TGTGCCAGCAGCTTAACAGGGGTGGACGAGCAGTACTTC

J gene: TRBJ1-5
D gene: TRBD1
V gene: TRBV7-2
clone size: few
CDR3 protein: CASSLAGQGHQPQHF
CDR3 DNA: TGTGCCAGCAGCTTAGCGGGACAGGGTCATCAGCCCCAGCATTTT

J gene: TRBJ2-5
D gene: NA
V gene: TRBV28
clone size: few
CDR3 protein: CASTRTNQETQYF
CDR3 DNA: TGTGCCAGCACTCGGACAAATCAAGAGACCCAGTACTTC

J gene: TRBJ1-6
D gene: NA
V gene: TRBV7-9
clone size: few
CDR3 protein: CASSSQLPRGDSPLHF
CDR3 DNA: TGTGCCAGCAGCTCCCAGCTTCCCAGGGGTGATTCACCCCTCCACTTT

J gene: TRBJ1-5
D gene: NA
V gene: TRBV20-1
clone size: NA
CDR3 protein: CSAARGASNQPQHF
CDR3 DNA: TGCAGTGCCGCCCGAGGGGCTAGCAATCAGCCCCAGCATTTT

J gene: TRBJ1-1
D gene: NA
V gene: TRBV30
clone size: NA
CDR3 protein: CAWSPPPAVNTEAFF
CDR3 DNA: TGTGCCTGGAGTCCACCCCCAGCCGTTAACACTGAAGCTTTCTTT

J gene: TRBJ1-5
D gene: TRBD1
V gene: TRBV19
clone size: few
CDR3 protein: CASSADRGGNQPQHF
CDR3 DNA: TGTGCCAGTAGCGCGGACAGGGGAGGCAATCAGCCCCAGCATTTT

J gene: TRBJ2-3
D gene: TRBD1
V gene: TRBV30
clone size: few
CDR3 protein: CAWETGWTDTQYF
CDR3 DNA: TGTGCCTGGGAGACAGGGTGGACAGATACGCAGTATTTT

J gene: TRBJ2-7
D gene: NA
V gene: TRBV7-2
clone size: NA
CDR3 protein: CASSLVADYEQYF
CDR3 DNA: TGTGCCAGCAGCTTAGTGGCGGACTACGAGCAGTACTTC

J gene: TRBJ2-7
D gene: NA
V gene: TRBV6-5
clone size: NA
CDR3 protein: CASHRGGQGGEQYF
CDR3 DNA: TGTGCCAGCCACCGAGGAGGCCAGGGCGGGGAGCAGTACTTC

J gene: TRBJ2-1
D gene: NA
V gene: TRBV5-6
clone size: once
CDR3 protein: CASSLAQSAGSEQFF
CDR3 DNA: TGTGCCAGCAGCTTGGCCCAATCAGCGGGCAGTGAGCAGTTCTTC

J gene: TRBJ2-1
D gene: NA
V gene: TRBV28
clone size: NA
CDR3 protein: CASRGRGTYNEQFF
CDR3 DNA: TGTGCCAGCAGGGGAAGGGGAACCTACAATGAGCAGTTCTTC

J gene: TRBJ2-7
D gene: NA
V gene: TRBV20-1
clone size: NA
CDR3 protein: CSARDWGLVGEQYF
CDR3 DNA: TGCAGTGCTAGAGATTGGGGTTTGGTTGGCGAGCAGTACTTC

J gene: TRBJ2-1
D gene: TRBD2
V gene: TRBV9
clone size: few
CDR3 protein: CASSASGTYNNEQFF
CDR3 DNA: TGTGCCAGCAGCGCGAGCGGGACCTACAACAATGAGCAGTTCTTC

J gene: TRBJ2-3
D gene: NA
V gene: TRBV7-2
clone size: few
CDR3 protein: CASSLWALQTDTQYF
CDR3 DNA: TGTGCCAGCAGCTTATGGGCCTTACAAACAGATACGCAGTATTTT

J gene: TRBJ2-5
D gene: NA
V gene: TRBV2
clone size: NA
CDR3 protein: CASSARPLETQYF
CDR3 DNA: TGTGCCAGCAGTGCCCGCCCTCTAGAGACCCAGTACTTC

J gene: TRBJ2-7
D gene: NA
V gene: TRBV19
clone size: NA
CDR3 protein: CASSNTPGLSYEQYF
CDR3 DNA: TGTGCCAGTAGTAATACGCCGGGACTTAGCTACGAGCAGTACTTC

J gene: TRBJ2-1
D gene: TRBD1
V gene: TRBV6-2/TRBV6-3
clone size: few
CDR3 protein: CASSRTGGTLYNEQFF
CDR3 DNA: TGTGCCAGCAGTAGGACAGGGGGAACGTTATACAATGAGCAGTTCTTC

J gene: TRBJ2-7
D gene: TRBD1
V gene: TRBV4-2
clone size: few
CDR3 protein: CASSLWGQGDNEQYF
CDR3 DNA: TGTGCCAGCAGCCTATGGGGACAGGGGGACAACGAGCAGTACTTC

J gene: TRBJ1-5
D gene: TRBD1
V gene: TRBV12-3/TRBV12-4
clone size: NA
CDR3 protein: CASSTTGLSNQPQHF
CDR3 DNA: TGTGCCAGCAGTACGACAGGGCTTTCCAATCAGCCCCAGCATTTT

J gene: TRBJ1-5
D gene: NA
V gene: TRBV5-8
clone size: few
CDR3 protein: CASSSYTDQPQHF
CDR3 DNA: TGTGCCAGCAGCTCCTACACCGATCAGCCCCAGCATTTT